A single sample gave rise to the 26 T cell receptor beta chains below, sequenced in a study of shared clonotypes between healthy human individuals. Here immunoSEQ multiplex PCR was the method, and the copy in TCRdb shows in-frame clones only, minus some. The repertoire holds about 79,000 clones, with 62% as singletons. Sequencing input: memory CD8+ T cells sorted from blood. Regarding subset: CD45RO+ cells pooled with CCR7-negative TemRA cells. The receptor source for this set is a man younger than 45 in good health.

This clone occurred many times. V and J are TRBV6-5 and TRBJ2-7; no clear D. The CDR3 sequence is 11 residues long. V shed 6 bases and J shed 0 bases, with 3 bases lying between them. Germline CDR1 is MNHEY and CDR2 is SVGAGI. The CDR3 region is CASRSSYEQYF. The CDR3 DNA reads as TGTGCCAGCAGGAGCTCCTACGAGCAGTACTTC.

The CDR3 region is CASSGTGAGNEQFF. Here the CDR3 DNA reads TGTGCCAGCTCCGGGACAGGGGCTGGGAATGAGCAGTTCTTC. The rearrangement joins TRBV18 to TRBJ2-1, with 10 bases identical to TRBD1. This CDR3 spans 14 amino acids. J was trimmed by 7 bases and V by 6 bases; bases with no gene match: 6. Per the germline V gene, CDR1 is KGHSH and CDR2 is LQKENI.

The chain employs TRBV11-1 and TRBJ2-1, with a tentative D call TRBD1 (6 bases). CDR3 length equals 17 residues. V lost 5 bases to trimming and J lost 9 bases, with 26 bases between them. The germline gives CDR1 SGHAT, CDR2 FQDESV (reference sequence). In DNA, the CDR3 is TGTGCCAGCAGCATGTGGTCGAGGGGCAGGGGTATGGGTGAGCAGTTCTTC. It translates to CASSMWSRGRGMGEQFF.

The rearrangement uses TRBV15 and TRBJ2-3, with a possible D match to TRBD2 (5 bases). Trimming pared 0 bases from V and 0 bases from J, leaving 7 bases between. Per germline, CDR1 LNHNV and CDR2 YYDKDF (reference sequence). The CDR3 covers 15 residues. The CDR3, as DNA: TGTGCCACCAGCAGAGATTTAGCGAGCACAGATACGCAGTATTTT. Amino acids: CATSRDLASTDTQYF.

The chain recombines TRBV28 with TRBJ2-1, with TRBD2 matching 10 bases. The CDR3 has 17 residues. Germline lookup yields CDR1 MDHEN and CDR2 SYDVKM. With 3 bases clipped from V and 7 bases from J, the junction kept 12 bases outside the gene matches. The CDR3 is CASSFPSLLAGDNEQFF. Here the CDR3 DNA reads TGTGCCAGCAGTTTCCCCTCTTTGCTAGCGGGAGATAATGAGCAGTTCTTC.

There are a few counts of this clone. The CDR3 region is CASSPGWTDTQYF. CDR3 sequence (DNA): TGTGCCAGCAGCCCAGGGTGGACAGATACGCAGTATTTT. The chain recombines TRBV6-5 with TRBJ2-3; D perhaps matches TRBD1 (5 bases). CDR1 MNHEY and CDR2 SVGAGI come from the germline V gene. The CDR3 contains 13 residues. V was shortened by 6 bases and J by 3 bases, with 10 bases between the two germline ends.

The V call is TRBV7-9, the J call TRBJ2-2; TRBD1 matches at 7 bases. Germline V gives CDR1 SEHNR, CDR2 FQNEAQ (reference sequence). V was pared by 10 bases and J by 1 base, with 12 bases of the junction left unmatched. The CDR3 extends over 16 amino acids. CDR3 amino acids: CATQLPGQRNTGELFF. The CDR3 DNA reads TGTGCCACCCAGCTACCGGGACAGAGGAACACCGGGGAGCTGTTTTTT.

At least ten counts were recorded for this clone. Other DNA sequences within the sample encode an identical CDR3. The chain employs TRBV28 and TRBJ2-7; tentatively, D is TRBD1 (5 bases). CDR3 length: 11 amino acids. Trimming left V 8 bases short and J 3 bases short, with 8 bases between. Germline V lookup: CDR1 MDHEN, CDR2 SYDVKM. CDR3 amino acids: CASGRDYEQYF. The CDR3 region has the DNA TGTGCCAGCGGCAGGGACTACGAGCAGTACTTC.

The chain carries TRBV4-1 and TRBJ1-3; D is unresolved. From germline, CDR1 is MGHRA and CDR2 YSYEKL. The CDR3 consists of 15 residues. Trimming took 1 base from V and 1 from J, leaving 8 bases between them. This CDR3 reads CASSQVKGSGNTIYF. CDR3 DNA sequence: TGCGCCAGCAGCCAAGTAAAAGGGTCTGGAAACACCATATATTTT.

The chain combines TRBV9 with TRBJ2-3; a possible D gene is TRBD2 (6 bases). CDR1 is SGDLS, CDR2 YYNGEE, per germline. There are 15 residues in the CDR3. Deletions cut 0 bases from V and 5 bases from J, with 13 bases between. CDR3 amino acids: CASSVGDLGGDTQYF. Written as DNA, the CDR3 is TGTGCCAGCAGCGTAGGGGACCTCGGGGGAGATACGCAGTATTTT.

This chain connects TRBV6-4 to TRBJ2-3, with D possibly TRBD2 on 5 matching bases. The CDR3 is made up of 14 amino acids. Germline CDR1 and CDR2: MRHNA and SNTAGT. The V end was cut by 3 bases, the J end by 0 bases, with 7 bases between. The CDR3 spells CASSERASTDTQYF. Written as DNA, the CDR3 is TGTGCCAGCAGTGAGCGGGCTAGCACAGATACGCAGTATTTT.

This chain uses TRBV28 with TRBJ2-7; tentative D call: TRBD2 (5 bases). This CDR3 has 13 amino acids. Germline V gene lookup returns CDR1 MDHEN and CDR2 SYDVKM. V was pared by 6 bases and J by 0 bases, with 9 bases between. The CDR3, as DNA: TGTGCCAGCAGCGAGGAGGTCTCCTACGAGCAGTACTTC. Translating it yields CASSEEVSYEQYF.

The chain combines TRBV28 with TRBJ1-3; D uncertain. From germline, CDR1 is MDHEN and CDR2 SYDVKM. The V end lost 6 bases, the J end lost 2 bases, and 17 bases lay between the germline ends. The length of the CDR3 is 16 residues. CDR3 amino acids: CASSPTLGNTGNTIYF. CDR3 sequence (DNA): TGTGCCAGCAGCCCGACTTTAGGGAATACTGGAAACACCATATATTTT.

The chain combines TRBV6-6 with TRBJ2-1; D might be TRBD2 (6 bases). CDR1 and CDR2 from the germline V gene are MNHNY and SVGAGI (reference sequence). The CDR3 has 15 amino acids. V was cut by 4 bases and J by 2 bases, with 12 bases left in between. In DNA, the CDR3 is TGTGCCAGCAGTTTTGGGGGACTCCCCTACAATGAGCAGTTCTTC. This codes for CASSFGGLPYNEQFF.

This chain joins TRBV15 and TRBJ2-1; the match to TRBD2 covers 12 bases. The CDR3 is made up of 18 amino acids. Germline CDR1 LNHNV, CDR2 YYDKDF (reference sequence). J was trimmed by 3 bases and V by 3 bases; bases with no gene match: 9. The CDR3 nucleotides read TGTGCCACCAGCAGTCAAGCGCAACTAGCGGGAGGCTACAATGAGCAGTTCTTC. It specifies CATSSQAQLAGGYNEQFF.

This clone was seen repeatedly, ten times or more. V is TRBV29-1 and J is TRBJ2-2; D might be TRBD1 (6 bases). The V end lost 1 base, the J end lost 3 bases, and 9 bases lay between the germline ends. This CDR3 has 14 amino acids. The V gene's germline CDR1 is SQVTM and CDR2 ANQGSEA. The CDR3 protein is CSVEAGVDTGELFF. CDR3 nucleotides: TGCAGCGTTGAAGCAGGGGTAGACACCGGGGAGCTGTTTTTT.

The rearrangement joins TRBV5-5 to TRBJ2-1; 7 positions match TRBD2. The CDR3 has 17 residues. Germline V gene data show CDR1 as SGHKS and CDR2 as YYEKEE (reference sequence). V was pared by 3 bases and J by 7 bases, with 16 bases of the junction left unmatched. The CDR3: CASSSIITSDGGNEQFF. In nucleotides, the CDR3 is TGTGCCAGCAGCTCGATAATTACTAGCGATGGGGGGAATGAGCAGTTCTTC.

The chain uses TRBV5-5 and TRBJ2-5, with 9 bases that match TRBD1. Per the germline V gene, CDR1 is SGHKS and CDR2 is YYEKEE (reference sequence). Trimming took 3 bases from V and 4 from J; bases not matched to a gene: 7. The CDR3 runs 15 residues. The CDR3 coding sequence is TGTGCCAGCAGCTCGACAGGGGGGGTGCTAGAGACCCAGTACTTC. Translated: CASSSTGGVLETQYF. The variable domain in full, completed from reference TRBV5-5 and TRBJ2-5, reads DAGVTQSPTHLIKTRGQQVTLRCSPISGHKSVSWYQQVLGQGPQFIFQYYEKEERGRGNFPDRFSARQFPNYSSELNVNALLLGDSALYLCASSSTGGVLETQYFGPGTRLLVL.

The sample holds a few counts of this clone. This chain connects TRBV30 to TRBJ2-1; 7 positions match TRBD1. The length of the CDR3 is 12 residues. CDR1 and CDR2 from the germline V gene are GTSNPN and SVGIG (reference sequence). V trimming: 8 bases; J trimming: 6 bases; junction bases outside the gene matches: 7. CDR3 region: CAGEGAFNEQFF. CDR3 bases: TGTGCCGGTGAGGGGGCATTCAATGAGCAGTTCTTC.

The chain employs TRBV11-2 and TRBJ2-7, with D perhaps TRBD2 (6 bases). Germline CDR1 reads SGHAT; CDR2 reads FQNNGV. CDR3 length: 14 residues. With 5 bases removed from V and 2 bases from J, the gap between germline ends came to 13 bases. Written as DNA, the CDR3 is TGTGCCAGCAGCCGCGGGGTCGGAACCTACGAGCAGTACTTC. Translating it yields CASSRGVGTYEQYF.

This clone was seen at least ten times. V and J are TRBV19 and TRBJ1-1, with TRBD1 as a possible D gene (6 bases). Germline V CDR1 and CDR2: LNHDA, SQIVND (reference sequence). The germline V and J ends were trimmed by 2 bases and 6 bases, with 16 bases remaining between them. This CDR3 comprises 15 residues. The CDR3 sequence: CASSITALGGPEAFF. CDR3 bases: TGTGCCAGTAGTATAACCGCCCTGGGGGGGCCTGAAGCTTTCTTT.

The table lists this clone with many counts. The chain recombines TRBV9 with TRBJ2-7; 8 bases agree with TRBD1. In germline, CDR1 is SGDLS, CDR2 YYNGEE. With 2 bases clipped from V and 2 bases from J, the junction kept 9 bases outside the gene matches. This CDR3 has 16 residues. CDR3 sequence: CASSVGGTGLAYEQYF. CDR3 coding DNA: TGTGCCAGCAGCGTGGGCGGGACAGGTCTAGCCTACGAGCAGTACTTC.

This clone was seen a handful of times. Other DNA variants within this sample encode the same CDR3. J is TRBJ2-7 and V is TRBV27, with D perhaps matching TRBD2 (6 bases). Germline-derived CDR1 and CDR2 are MNHEY and SMNVEV (reference sequence). V dropped 3 bases and J dropped 1 base, with 7 bases sitting between them. CDR3 length equals 13 residues. This chain's CDR3 is CASSFGGSYEQYF. DNA of the CDR3: TGTGCCAGCAGTTTTGGGGGGTCCTACGAGCAGTACTTC.

The chain links TRBV7-9 to TRBJ1-2; D gene ambiguous. The V and J ends lost 0 bases and 4 bases respectively, with 12 bases between them. CDR1 is SEHNR, CDR2 FQNEAQ, per germline (reference sequence). There are 15 residues in the CDR3. The CDR3 sequence: CASSLAAGLVYGYTF. The CDR3 coding sequence is TGTGCCAGCAGCTTAGCGGCGGGTTTGGTCTATGGCTACACCTTC.

With respect to this clone: The junction and the germline gene differ at one end; a read error may be behind it. The chain joins TRBV28 to TRBJ2-7; the D gene is possibly TRBD1 (6 bases). CDR1 and CDR2 (germline): MDHEN, SYDVKM. The CDR3 is made up of 13 amino acids. CDR3 sequence reads: CASTLLWGREQYF. The DNA for the CDR3 is TGTGCCAGCACTTTACTCTGGGGGCGCGAGCAGTACTTC.

The rearrangement links TRBV10-2 to TRBJ1-1, with TRBD1 as a possible D gene (6 bases). The CDR3 is 13 amino acids. Per germline, CDR1 WSHSY and CDR2 SAAADI. Trimming took 6 bases from V and 4 from J, leaving 12 bases between them. The CDR3 sequence: CASSRDTSTEAFF. CDR3 sequence (DNA): TGCGCCAGCAGCCGGGACACCAGCACTGAAGCTTTCTTT.